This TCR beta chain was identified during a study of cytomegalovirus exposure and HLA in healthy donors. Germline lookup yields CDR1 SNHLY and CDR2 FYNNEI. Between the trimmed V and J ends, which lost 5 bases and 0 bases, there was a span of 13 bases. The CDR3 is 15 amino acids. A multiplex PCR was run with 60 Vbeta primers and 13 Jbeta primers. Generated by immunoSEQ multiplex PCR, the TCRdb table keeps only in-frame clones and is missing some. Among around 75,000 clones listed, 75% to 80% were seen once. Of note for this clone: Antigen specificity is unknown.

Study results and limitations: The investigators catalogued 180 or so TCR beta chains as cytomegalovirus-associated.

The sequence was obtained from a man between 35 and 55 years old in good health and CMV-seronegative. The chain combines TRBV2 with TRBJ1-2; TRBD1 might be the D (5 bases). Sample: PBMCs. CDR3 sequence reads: CASSRDRQANYGYTF. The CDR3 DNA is TGTGCCAGCAGTCGAGACAGACAAGCTAACTATGGCTACACCTTC.